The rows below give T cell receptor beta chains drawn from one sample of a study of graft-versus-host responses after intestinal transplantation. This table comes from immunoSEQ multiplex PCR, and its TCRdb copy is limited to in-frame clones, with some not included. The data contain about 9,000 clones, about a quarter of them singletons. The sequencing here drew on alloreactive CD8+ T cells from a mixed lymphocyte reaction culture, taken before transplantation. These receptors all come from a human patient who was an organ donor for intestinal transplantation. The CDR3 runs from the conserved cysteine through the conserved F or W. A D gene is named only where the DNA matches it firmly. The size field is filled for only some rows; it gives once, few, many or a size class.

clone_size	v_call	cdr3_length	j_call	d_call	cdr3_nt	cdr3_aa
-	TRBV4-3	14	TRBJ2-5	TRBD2	TGCGCCAGCAGCCAACTAGCGGGGCAAGAGACCCAGTACTTC	CASSQLAGQETQYF
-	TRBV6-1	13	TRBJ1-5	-	TGTGCCAGCAGCCCAATAGCAGGCCAGCCCCAGCATTTT	CASSPIAGQPQHF
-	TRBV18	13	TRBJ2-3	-	TGTGCCAGCCCCAGGGGTGTCACAGATACGCAGTATTTT	CASPRGVTDTQYF
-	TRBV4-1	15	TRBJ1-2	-	TGCGCCAGCAGCCAAGTAGTGGACGAAAACTATGGCTACACCTTC	CASSQVVDENYGYTF
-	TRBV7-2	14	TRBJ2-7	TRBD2	TGTGCCAGCAGCTTTACTAGCGTGGCCTACGAGCAGTACTTC	CASSFTSVAYEQYF
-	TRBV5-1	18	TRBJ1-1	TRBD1	TGCGCCAGCAGCTTGGGTGGGGGACAGGGGTTAACCAGTACTGAAGCTTTCTTT	CASSLGGGQGLTSTEAFF
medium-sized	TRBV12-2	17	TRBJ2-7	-	TGTGCAAGTCGCTCTAGTTCTACCGGGACTAGGGACTACGAGCAGTACTTC	CASRSSSTGTRDYEQYF
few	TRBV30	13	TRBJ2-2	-	TGTGCCTGGAGTGTACTGAACACCGGGGAGCTGTTTTTT	CAWSVLNTGELFF
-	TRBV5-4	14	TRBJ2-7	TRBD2	TGTGCCAGCAGGACTAGCGGGAGCTCCTACGAGCAGTACTTC	CASRTSGSSYEQYF
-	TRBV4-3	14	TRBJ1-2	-	TGCGCCAGCAGCCAAGAAGGGCAGCAGAATGGCTACACCTTC	CASSQEGQQNGYTF
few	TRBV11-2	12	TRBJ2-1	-	TGTGCCAGCAGCTTCCAGGGAGTTGAGCAGTTCTTC	CASSFQGVEQFF
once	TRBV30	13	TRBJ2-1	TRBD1	TGTGCCAGCGACAGGGGGGCCTACAATGAGCAGTTCTTC	CASDRGAYNEQFF
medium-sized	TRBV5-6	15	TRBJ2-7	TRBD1	TGTGCCAGCAGCTTGGCGACAGGGGTTATATACGAGCAGTACTTC	CASSLATGVIYEQYF
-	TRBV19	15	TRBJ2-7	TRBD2	TGTGCCAGTAGTTCCGGGACTAGGGGGAGTTACGAGCAGTACTTC	CASSSGTRGSYEQYF
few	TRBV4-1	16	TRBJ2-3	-	TGCGCCAGCAGCCCTATAGGGGGGCATAGGGCAGATACGCAGTATTTT	CASSPIGGHRADTQYF
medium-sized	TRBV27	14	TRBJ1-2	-	TGTGCCAGCAGTAACCTCAGAAATAACTATGGCTACACCTTC	CASSNLRNNYGYTF
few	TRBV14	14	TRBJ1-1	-	TGTGCCAGCAGCCAAGTCGGGCAGAACACTGAAGCTTTCTTT	CASSQVGQNTEAFF
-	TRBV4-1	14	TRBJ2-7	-	TGCGCCAGCAGCCAAGATTCCACCGACTACGAGCAGTACTTC	CASSQDSTDYEQYF
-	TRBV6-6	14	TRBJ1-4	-	TGTGCCAGCAGTTACTCGAACACTAATGAAAAACTGTTTTTT	CASSYSNTNEKLFF